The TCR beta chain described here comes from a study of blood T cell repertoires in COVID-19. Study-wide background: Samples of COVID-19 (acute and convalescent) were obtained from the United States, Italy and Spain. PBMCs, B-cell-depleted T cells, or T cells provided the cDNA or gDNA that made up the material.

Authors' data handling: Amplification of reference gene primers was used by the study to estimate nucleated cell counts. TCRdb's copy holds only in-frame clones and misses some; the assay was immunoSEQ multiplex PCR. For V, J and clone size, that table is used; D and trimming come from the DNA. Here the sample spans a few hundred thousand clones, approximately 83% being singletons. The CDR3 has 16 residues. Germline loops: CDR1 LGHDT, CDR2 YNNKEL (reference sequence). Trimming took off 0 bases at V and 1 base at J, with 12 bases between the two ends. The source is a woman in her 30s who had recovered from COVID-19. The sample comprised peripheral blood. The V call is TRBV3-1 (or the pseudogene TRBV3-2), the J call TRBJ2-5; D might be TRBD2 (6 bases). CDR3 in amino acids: CASSQDEAGPQETQYF. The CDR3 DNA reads TGTGCCAGCAGCCAAGATGAGGCGGGGCCCCAAGAGACCCAGTACTTC.